Given below is one TCR beta chain in context. This CDR3 comprises 16 residues. Looked up from germline, CDR1 is SGHAT and CDR2 is FQNNGV. V dropped 0 bases and J dropped 2 bases, with 12 bases sitting between them. This entry comes from a study of T-cell memory formation after mild COVID-19. Researchers used 5'RACE with constant-segment primers to make TCR alpha and TCR beta cDNA libraries that carry sample barcodes and UMIs. A single record per CDR3 protein comes from TCRdb applying MiXCR to the 5' RACE reads. The table has almost 550,000 distinct CDR3 sequences, 20% seen once. Sequencing was carried out using PBMCs or a T cell subset sorted from them (not recorded which). This clonotype was obtained from an adult woman who had mild COVID-19 (a few samples of this study predate the infection). Cell type and time point are not known. The chain links TRBV11-2 to TRBJ2-3; no reliable D call. The CDR3 nucleotides read TGTGCCAGCAGCTTAGAAGGCCGGGCCCTCACAGATACGCAGTATTTT. Protein sequence: CASSLEGRALTDTQYF.